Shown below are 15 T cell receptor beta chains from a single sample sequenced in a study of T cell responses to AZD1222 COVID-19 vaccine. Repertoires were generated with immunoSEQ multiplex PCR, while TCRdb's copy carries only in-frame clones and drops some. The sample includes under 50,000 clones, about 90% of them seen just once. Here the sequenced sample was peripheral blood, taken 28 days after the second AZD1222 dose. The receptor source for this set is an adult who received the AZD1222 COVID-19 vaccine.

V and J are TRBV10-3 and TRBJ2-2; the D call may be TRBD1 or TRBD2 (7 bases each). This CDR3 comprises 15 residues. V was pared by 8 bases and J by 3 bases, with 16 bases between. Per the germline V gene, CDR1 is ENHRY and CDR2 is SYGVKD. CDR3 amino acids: CAIGRGQADTGELFF. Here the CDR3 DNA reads TGTGCCATCGGGAGGGGGCAGGCGGACACCGGGGAGCTGTTTTTT.

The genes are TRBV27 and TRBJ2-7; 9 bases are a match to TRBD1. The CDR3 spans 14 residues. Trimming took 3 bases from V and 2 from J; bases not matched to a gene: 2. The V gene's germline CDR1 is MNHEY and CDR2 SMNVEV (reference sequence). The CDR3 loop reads CASSFRDRAYEQYF. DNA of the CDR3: TGTGCCAGCAGTTTCCGGGACAGGGCCTACGAGCAGTACTTC.

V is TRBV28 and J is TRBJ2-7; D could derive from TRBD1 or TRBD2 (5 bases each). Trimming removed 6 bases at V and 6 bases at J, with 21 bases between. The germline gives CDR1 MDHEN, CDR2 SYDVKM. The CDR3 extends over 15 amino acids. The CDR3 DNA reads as TGTGCCAGCAGGGGGATGGCAGGGAGTCGCTTCGAGCAGTACTTC. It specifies CASRGMAGSRFEQYF.

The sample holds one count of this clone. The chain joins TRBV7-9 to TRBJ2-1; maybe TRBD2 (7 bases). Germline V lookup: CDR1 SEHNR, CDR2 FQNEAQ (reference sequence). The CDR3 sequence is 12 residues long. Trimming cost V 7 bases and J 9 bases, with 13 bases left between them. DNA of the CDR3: TGTGCCAGCATGAGGGAGGGGGGTGAGCAGTTCTTC. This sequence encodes CASMREGGEQFF.

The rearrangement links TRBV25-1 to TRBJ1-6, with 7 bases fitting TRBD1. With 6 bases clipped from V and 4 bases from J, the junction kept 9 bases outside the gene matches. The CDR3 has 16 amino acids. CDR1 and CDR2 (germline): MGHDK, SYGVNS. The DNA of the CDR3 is TGTGCCAGCAGGCCCTCCAGGGGGGTTTATAATTCACCCCTCCACTTT. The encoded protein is CASRPSRGVYNSPLHF.

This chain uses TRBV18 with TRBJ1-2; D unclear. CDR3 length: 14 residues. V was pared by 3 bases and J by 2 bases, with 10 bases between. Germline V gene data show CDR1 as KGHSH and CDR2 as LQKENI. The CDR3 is CASSPDRRNYGYTF. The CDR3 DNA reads TGTGCCAGCTCACCGGACCGCAGAAACTATGGCTACACCTTC.

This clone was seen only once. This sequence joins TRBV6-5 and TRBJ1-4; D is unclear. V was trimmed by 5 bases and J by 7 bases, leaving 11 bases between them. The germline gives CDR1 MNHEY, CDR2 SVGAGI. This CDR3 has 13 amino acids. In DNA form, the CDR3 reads TGTGCCAGCAGTCCCGTGACCGTTGAAAAACTGTTTTTT. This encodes CASSPVTVEKLFF.

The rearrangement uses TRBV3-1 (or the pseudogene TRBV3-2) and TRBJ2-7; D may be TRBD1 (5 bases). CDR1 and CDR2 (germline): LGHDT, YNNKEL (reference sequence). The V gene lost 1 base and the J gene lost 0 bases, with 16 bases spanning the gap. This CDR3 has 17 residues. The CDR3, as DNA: TGTGCCAGCAGCCAAGCCCCGTGGACATCGAGCTCCTACGAGCAGTACTTC. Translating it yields CASSQAPWTSSSYEQYF.

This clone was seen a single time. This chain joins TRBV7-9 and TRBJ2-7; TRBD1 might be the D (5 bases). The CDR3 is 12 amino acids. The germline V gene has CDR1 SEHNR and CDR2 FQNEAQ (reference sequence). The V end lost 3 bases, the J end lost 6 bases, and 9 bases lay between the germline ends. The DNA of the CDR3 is TGTGCCAGCAGCTTCGCGCAGGGCGAGCAGTACTTC. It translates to CASSFAQGEQYF.

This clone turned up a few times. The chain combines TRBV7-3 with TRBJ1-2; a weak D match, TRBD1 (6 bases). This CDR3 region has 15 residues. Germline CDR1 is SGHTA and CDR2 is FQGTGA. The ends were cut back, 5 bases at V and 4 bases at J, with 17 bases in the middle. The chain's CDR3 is CASSPTRDTLYGYTF. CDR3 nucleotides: TGTGCCAGCAGCCCGACCCGGGACACCCTCTATGGCTACACCTTC.

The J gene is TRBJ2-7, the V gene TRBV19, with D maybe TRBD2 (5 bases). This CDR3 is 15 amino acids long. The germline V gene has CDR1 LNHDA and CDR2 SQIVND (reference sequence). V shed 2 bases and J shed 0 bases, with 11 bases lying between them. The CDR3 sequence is CASSIRAAVSYEQYF. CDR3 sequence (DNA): TGTGCCAGTAGTATAAGGGCAGCGGTCTCCTACGAGCAGTACTTC.

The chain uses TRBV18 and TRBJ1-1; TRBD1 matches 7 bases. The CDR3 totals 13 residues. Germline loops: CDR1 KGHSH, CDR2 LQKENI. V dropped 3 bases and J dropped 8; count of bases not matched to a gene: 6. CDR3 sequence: CASSPWDREEAFF. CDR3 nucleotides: TGTGCCAGCTCACCCTGGGACAGAGAAGAAGCTTTCTTT.

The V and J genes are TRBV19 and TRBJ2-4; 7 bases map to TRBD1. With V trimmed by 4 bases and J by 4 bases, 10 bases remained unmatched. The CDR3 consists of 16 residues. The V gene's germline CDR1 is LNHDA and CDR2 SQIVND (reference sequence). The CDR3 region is CASSKSGGTEKNIQYF. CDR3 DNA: TGTGCCAGTAGTAAGTCCGGTGGGACAGAAAAAAACATTCAGTACTTC.

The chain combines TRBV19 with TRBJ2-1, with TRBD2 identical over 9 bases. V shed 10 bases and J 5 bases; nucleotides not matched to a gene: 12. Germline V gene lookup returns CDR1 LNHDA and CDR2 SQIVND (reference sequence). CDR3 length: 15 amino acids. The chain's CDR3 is CATARDSGRNNEQFF. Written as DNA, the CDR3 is TGTGCCACCGCAAGGGATAGCGGGAGAAACAATGAGCAGTTCTTC. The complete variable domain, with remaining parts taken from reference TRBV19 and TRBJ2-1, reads DGGITQSPKYLFRKEGQNVTLSCEQNLNHDAMYWYRQDPGQGLRLIYYSQIVNDFQKGDIAEGYSVSREKKESFPLTVTSAQKNPTAFYLCATARDSGRNNEQFFGPGTRLTVL.

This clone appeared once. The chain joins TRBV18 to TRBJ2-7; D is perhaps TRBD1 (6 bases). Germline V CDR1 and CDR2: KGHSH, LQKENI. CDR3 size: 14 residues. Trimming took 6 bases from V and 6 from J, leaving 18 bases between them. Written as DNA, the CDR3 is TGTGCCAGCTCCCCCAACAGGGTGTCTCTCGAGCAGTACTTC. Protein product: CASSPNRVSLEQYF.